A single sample gave rise to the 31 T cell receptor beta chains below, sequenced in a study of T cells expressing NK-cell markers. TCRdb re-called the 5' RACE reads and catalogs CDR3 proteins one per entry, DNA excluded. The sample includes roughly 450,000 distinct CDR3 sequences. Input material: blood T cells: a sorted CD56 or NKG2C T cell subset, CD4+ or CD8+ T cells, or bulk PBMC T cells (not recorded which). The origin of the receptors is a woman in her forties or fifties in good health.

The chain recombines TRBV6-1 with TRBJ1-2. The CDR3 spans 15 residues. Germline V gene data show CDR1 as MNHNS and CDR2 as SASEGT. The CDR3 loop reads CASSEEGRQRYGYTF.

The CDR3 spells CAISPRGADTQYF. The V and J genes are TRBV10-3 and TRBJ2-3; the D call from TCRdb, TRBD1, cannot be confirmed without DNA. The CDR3 is made up of 13 amino acids. From germline, CDR1 is ENHRY and CDR2 SYGVKD.

V gene TRBV5-1 combines with J gene TRBJ2-1; the D call of TRBD1 rests on TCRdb alone, since no DNA is present to check it. This CDR3 has 14 amino acids. Germline values: CDR1 SGHRS, CDR2 YFSETQ. This CDR3 reads CASSLGQGYNEQFF. The whole variable domain, remainder taken from reference TRBV5-1 and TRBJ2-1, is KAGVTQTPRYLIKTRGQQVTLSCSPISGHRSVSWYQQTPGQGLQFLFEYFSETQRNKGNFPGRFSGRQFSNSRSEMNVSTLELGDSALYLCASSLGQGYNEQFFGPGTRLTVL.

V and J are TRBV29-1 and TRBJ2-1; the D gene TCRdb calls, TRBD1, cannot be checked with no DNA. Germline lookup yields CDR1 SQVTM and CDR2 ANQGSEA. The CDR3 loop spans 15 amino acids. CDR3 sequence: CSAVGRGGAGREQFF.

The V call is TRBV4-1, the J call TRBJ1-2. The V gene's germline CDR1 is MGHRA and CDR2 YSYEKL. The CDR3 covers 17 residues. CDR3 loop: CASSQDIFGPQNYGYTF.

This sequence joins TRBV5-1 and TRBJ2-1; the TCRdb D gene call, TRBD1, has no DNA to confirm it. Germline assignment: CDR1 SGHRS and CDR2 YFSETQ. This CDR3 contains 14 residues. The chain's CDR3 is CASSFGQDSNEQFF.

The rearrangement joins TRBV30 to TRBJ2-5; checking the TCRdb D call of TRBD2 is not possible without DNA. This CDR3 comprises 13 residues. CDR1 is GTSNPN, CDR2 SVGIG, per germline (reference sequence). The CDR3 sequence is CAWSASGRETQYF.

J is TRBJ2-5 and V is TRBV6-6. The CDR3 length is 12 residues. Germline V CDR1 and CDR2: MNHNY, SVGAGI (reference sequence). The CDR3 loop reads CASRSTKETQYF.

The chain joins TRBV7-9 to TRBJ2-2; TCRdb returns TRBD1, unconfirmable since there is no DNA. The CDR3 has 13 amino acids. Germline V gene data show CDR1 as SEHNR and CDR2 as FQNEAQ (reference sequence). CDR3: CASSSQGSGELFF.

The rearrangement links TRBV6-1 to TRBJ2-4; TCRdb's D call of TRBD1 is untestable without DNA. This CDR3 comprises 17 residues. Germline CDR1 is MNHNS and CDR2 is SASEGT. CDR3 sequence reads: CASSEISGNAAKNIQYF.

The chain has TRBV28 and TRBJ2-5; TCRdb names TRBD1, which stays unverified in the absence of DNA. Germline CDR1 and CDR2: MDHEN and SYDVKM. The CDR3 sequence is 14 residues long. The CDR3 here is CASSLSQGRGTQYF.

This chain connects TRBV5-1 to TRBJ2-5; the TRBD2 assignment by TCRdb is unverifiable without DNA. CDR1 is SGHRS, CDR2 YFSETQ, per germline. The CDR3 contains 14 residues. The CDR3 protein is CASRGGEGQETQYF.

The rearrangement uses TRBV20-1 and TRBJ1-2. Germline V gene data show CDR1 as DFQATT and CDR2 as SNEGSKA (reference sequence). The length of the CDR3 is 16 residues. The CDR3 here is CSASDGTGGTFYGYTF.

J is TRBJ2-6 and V is TRBV12-3 or TRBV12-4; TCRdb indicates TRBD1, and absent DNA this call remains unverified. This CDR3 spans 19 amino acids. The CDR3 sequence: CASSGRGAGVDSGANVLTF.

The V call is TRBV7-3, the J call TRBJ2-1; TCRdb gives TRBD1 as the D gene, but with no DNA this cannot be confirmed. CDR3 length: 15 amino acids. CDR1 SGHTA and CDR2 FQGTGA come from the germline V gene. The CDR3 loop reads CASSLTTETPREQFF.

The chain carries TRBV15 and TRBJ2-5; there is no DNA to check the TCRdb D call of TRBD2. The CDR3 loop spans 15 amino acids. CDR1 and CDR2 from the germline V gene are LNHNV and YYDKDF (reference sequence). The chain's CDR3 is CATSPSLVGQETQYF. Together with reference TRBV15 and TRBJ2-5, the CDR3 gives the full variable domain: DAMVIQNPRYQVTQFGKPVTLSCSQTLNHNVMYWYQQKSSQAPKLLFHYYDKDFNNEADTPDNFQSRRPNTSFCFLDIRSPGLGDTAMYLCATSPSLVGQETQYFGPGTRLLVL.

The chain couples TRBV9 to TRBJ1-3. Germline V gene lookup returns CDR1 SGDLS and CDR2 YYNGEE. The CDR3 length is 16 residues. This CDR3 reads CASSVDESRPGNTIYF.

The CDR3 sequence is CASSDLAGVRFF. This chain connects TRBV2 to TRBJ2-1; the TCRdb D gene call, TRBD2, has no DNA to confirm it. Germline CDR1 SNHLY, CDR2 FYNNEI. There are 12 residues in the CDR3.

The chain has TRBV5-1 and TRBJ2-1; TCRdb's assignment of TRBD2 cannot be checked, as there is no DNA. Germline V CDR1 and CDR2: SGHRS, YFSETQ. The CDR3 extends over 13 amino acids. The CDR3 loop reads CASRPRRESEQFF.

The rearrangement uses TRBV6-5 and TRBJ2-1. Germline V gives CDR1 MNHEY, CDR2 SVGAGI. This CDR3 has 13 residues. CDR3 residues: CASSSPNGNEQFF.

This rearrangement joins TRBV20-1 to TRBJ2-7; TCRdb's D call of TRBD1 is untestable without DNA. The CDR3 consists of 15 residues. CDR1 and CDR2 (germline): DFQATT, SNEGSKA (reference sequence). CDR3 residues: CSARGDSPLSYEQYF.

The rearrangement links TRBV5-6 to TRBJ1-5; TCRdb's D call, TRBD1, is unchecked because there is no DNA. The germline gives CDR1 SGHDT, CDR2 YYEEEE. The CDR3 loop spans 16 amino acids. CDR3: CASSLNRGLSNQPQHF.

The genes are TRBV28 and TRBJ1-1. The germline V gene has CDR1 MDHEN and CDR2 SYDVKM. CDR3 length: 13 amino acids. The CDR3 region is CASSRDSTTEAFF. Supplemented by reference TRBV28 and TRBJ1-1, the full variable domain reads DVKVTQSSRYLVKRTGEKVFLECVQDMDHENMFWYRQDPGLGLRLIYFSYDVKMKEKGDIPEGYSVSREKKERFSLILESASTNQTSMYLCASSRDSTTEAFFGQGTRLTVV.

V is TRBV10-3 and J is TRBJ1-4; as DNA is missing, the TRBD1 call by TCRdb cannot be tested. Germline CDR1 and CDR2: ENHRY and SYGVKD. CDR3 length: 12 amino acids. The CDR3 loop reads CAIGPGEEKLFF.

The J gene is TRBJ1-4, the V gene TRBV5-1. The CDR3 runs to 15 residues. Germline V lookup: CDR1 SGHRS, CDR2 YFSETQ. This chain's CDR3 is CASRLQIAGPEKLFF.

V gene TRBV5-1 combines with J gene TRBJ2-3; the D gene TCRdb calls, TRBD1, cannot be checked with no DNA. CDR1 and CDR2 (germline): SGHRS, YFSETQ. The CDR3 totals 15 residues. This CDR3 reads CASSEGGGSTDTQYF.

J is TRBJ1-3 and V is TRBV20-1; TCRdb's D gene call, TRBD1, goes unchecked for lack of DNA. Per germline, CDR1 DFQATT and CDR2 SNEGSKA (reference sequence). CDR3 size: 17 residues. This chain's CDR3 is CSASLPRDRGSGNTIYF.

The gene calls are TRBV18 and TRBJ1-5; the D call from TCRdb, TRBD1, cannot be confirmed without DNA. The CDR3 is 12 amino acids. Germline loops: CDR1 KGHSH, CDR2 LQKENI. Here the CDR3 reads CASSPAQGPQHF.

V is TRBV12-3 or TRBV12-4 and J is TRBJ1-5. The CDR3 totals 15 residues. CDR3 in amino acids: CASSLPHHSNQPQHF.

The gene calls are TRBV12-3 or TRBV12-4 and TRBJ1-3; without DNA, the TCRdb call of TRBD1 cannot be checked. The CDR3 has 15 residues. The CDR3 spells CASSSSGVSGNTIYF.

The V and J genes are TRBV3-1 and TRBJ1-5; the D call from TCRdb, TRBD1, cannot be confirmed without DNA. This CDR3 is built from 15 residues. Germline assignment: CDR1 LGHDT and CDR2 YNNKEL (reference sequence). This chain's CDR3 is CASSPNRAANQPQHF.